The rows below give T cell receptor beta chains drawn from one sample of a study of OX40 agonist ivuxolimab in advanced cancers. Data came from immunoSEQ multiplex PCR; TCRdb stores just in-frame clones and leaves some out. The sample yields some 60,000 clones, about 91% seen once. Here the sequenced sample was CD4+ or CD8+ T cells sorted from blood, taken in a trial of the OX40 agonist ivuxolimab. These receptors originate from an adult with an advanced solid tumor such as melanoma, head and neck, liver or kidney cancer. CDR3s include the opening cysteine and the closing phenylalanine or tryptophan. D genes are given only for firm matches. Expanded clones are given a class, and other clones once, few, many or no size at all.

CDR3 DNA	CDR3 protein	V gene	J gene	D gene	clone size
TGCGCCAGCAGCCAAGAAACGGGGACCTACTACGAGCAGTACTTC	CASSQETGTYYEQYF	TRBV4-1	TRBJ2-7	NA	NA
TGTGCCAGCAGTACCGAACAGCGCTGGGGGGAATACGAGCAGTACTTC	CASSTEQRWGEYEQYF	TRBV27	TRBJ2-7	NA	NA
TGCGCCAGCAACCCAGGGGGCGCTGACGGGGAGCTGTTTTTT	CASNPGGADGELFF	TRBV5-1	TRBJ2-2	TRBD1	NA
TGTGCCACCAGCAGAGAGGGACAGGGGGCGTATACCGGGGAGCTGTTTTTT	CATSREGQGAYTGELFF	TRBV15	TRBJ2-2	TRBD1	NA
TGTGCCAGCAGCTTAATGGGGAACACTGAAGCTTTCTTT	CASSLMGNTEAFF	TRBV11-3	TRBJ1-1	NA	NA
TGTGCCAGCAGCTACCGACTAGCGGGAGAGAGTATGGTGGGGGATACGCAGTATTTT	CASSYRLAGESMVGDTQYF	TRBV11-1	TRBJ2-3	TRBD2	NA
TGTGCCAGCAGTTCTCTAGCGGGAGGGTACACCGGGGAGCTGTTTTTT	CASSSLAGGYTGELFF	TRBV27	TRBJ2-2	TRBD2	NA
TGTGCCAGCAGTTTTGTAGGGGACAGGAGCTACGAGCAGTACTTC	CASSFVGDRSYEQYF	TRBV28	TRBJ2-7	TRBD1	NA
TGTGCCAGCAGCGAAGACAGGGCCTACGAGCAGTACTTC	CASSEDRAYEQYF	TRBV7-9	TRBJ2-7	TRBD1	NA
TGTGCCAGCAGTTTTGTACTAGCGGGAGATCAAGGTGAGCAGTTCTTC	CASSFVLAGDQGEQFF	TRBV28	TRBJ2-1	TRBD2	NA
TGTGCCAGCAGCTTAGATCTTGGGGGAGTGGGCGCTGAAGCTTTCTTT	CASSLDLGGVGAEAFF	TRBV11-2	TRBJ1-1	NA	NA
TGTGCCAGCAGCAGTATAGCGGGAGGGCCGGGGAATGAGCAGTTCTTC	CASSSIAGGPGNEQFF	TRBV5-4	TRBJ2-1	TRBD2	once
TGTGCCAGCAGTGCAACAGGGTATCAGCCCCAGCATTTT	CASSATGYQPQHF	TRBV25-1	TRBJ1-5	NA	NA
TGTGCCAGCAGTTTAGGGGATAGCGGCACAGATACGCAGTATTTT	CASSLGDSGTDTQYF	TRBV28	TRBJ2-3	NA	NA
TGTGCCAGCAGCTCCACAGGCCCCGAGCAGTACTTC	CASSSTGPEQYF	TRBV5-6	TRBJ2-7	NA	NA
TGTGCCAGCTCATGGCTAGGGACGGGCGAGGATGGCTACACCTTC	CASSWLGTGEDGYTF	TRBV18	TRBJ1-2	NA	NA
TGTGCCAGCAGCCCCCAGAGGGGCCCCCTCCACTTT	CASSPQRGPLHF	TRBV28	TRBJ1-6	NA	NA
TGTGCCAGCAGCTTGGCTCCGGGACTAGCGGAAGAGACCCAGTACTTC	CASSLAPGLAEETQYF	TRBV7-2	TRBJ2-5	TRBD2	NA
TGTGCCAGCAGTTTATTCCGGGGGGCCCTCTCCTACGAGCAGTACTTC	CASSLFRGALSYEQYF	TRBV28	TRBJ2-7	NA	NA
TGTGCCAGCACTTTCGGCGGCAGCTCTGGAAACACCATATATTTT	CASTFGGSSGNTIYF	TRBV6-6	TRBJ1-3	NA	NA
TGTGCCACCAGCAGAGGAGGCCAGGGGGTCTTGAACTATGGCTACACCTTC	CATSRGGQGVLNYGYTF	TRBV15	TRBJ1-2	TRBD1	NA
TGTGCCAGCAGCTCCACCCAAACCCCCCGGGGGAATACGCAGTATTTT	CASSSTQTPRGNTQYF	TRBV7-9	TRBJ2-3	NA	NA
TGCGCCAGCAGCTTGGCATCATACAATGAGCAGTTCTTC	CASSLASYNEQFF	TRBV5-1	TRBJ2-1	NA	NA
TGTGCCAGCAGCCAAGATTCGGGGCGGGGCACCGGGGAGCTGTTTTTT	CASSQDSGRGTGELFF	TRBV4-2	TRBJ2-2	NA	once
TGTGCCAGCAGCGCACCGGGCGCGGGGGACACTGAAGCTTTCTTT	CASSAPGAGDTEAFF	TRBV7-9	TRBJ1-1	NA	NA
TGTGCCAGCAGCGGGGATTCGGACGGATTTGAAAAACTGTTTTTT	CASSGDSDGFEKLFF	TRBV9	TRBJ1-4	NA	few
TGTGCCAGCAGTTACTCCCCACAGGGTAACACTGAAGCTTTCTTT	CASSYSPQGNTEAFF	TRBV6-5	TRBJ1-1	NA	NA
TGTGCCAGCAGCGTCGCACTACGCACAGATACGCAGTATTTT	CASSVALRTDTQYF	TRBV9	TRBJ2-3	NA	few
TGTGCCAGTCAGCAGGGAATGGGGAAGACCCAGTACTTC	CASQQGMGKTQYF	TRBV19	TRBJ2-5	NA	few